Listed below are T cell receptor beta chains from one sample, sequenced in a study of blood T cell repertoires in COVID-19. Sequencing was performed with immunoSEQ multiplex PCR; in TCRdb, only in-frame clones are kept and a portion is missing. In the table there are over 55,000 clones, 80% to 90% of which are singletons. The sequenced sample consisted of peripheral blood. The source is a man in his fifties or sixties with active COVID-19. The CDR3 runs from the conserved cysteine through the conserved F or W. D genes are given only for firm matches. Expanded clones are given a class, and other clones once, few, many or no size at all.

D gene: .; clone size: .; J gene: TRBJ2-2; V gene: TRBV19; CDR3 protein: CASSTRQVWERPNTGELFF; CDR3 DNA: TGTGCCAGTAGTACACGACAGGTTTGGGAGCGGCCGAACACCGGGGAGCTGTTTTTT
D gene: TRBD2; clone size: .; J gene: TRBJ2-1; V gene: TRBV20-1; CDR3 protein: CSASGGSSRNEQFF; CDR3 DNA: TGCAGTGCTAGTGGCGGGAGCTCCCGGAATGAGCAGTTCTTC
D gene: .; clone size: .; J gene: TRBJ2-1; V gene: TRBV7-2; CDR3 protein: CASSRDTGTGEQFF; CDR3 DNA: TGTGCCAGCAGCCGGGACACAGGTACTGGTGAGCAGTTCTTC
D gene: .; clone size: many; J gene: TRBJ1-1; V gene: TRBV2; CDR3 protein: CASSQQDEAFF; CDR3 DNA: TGTGCCAGCAGCCAACAGGATGAAGCTTTCTTT
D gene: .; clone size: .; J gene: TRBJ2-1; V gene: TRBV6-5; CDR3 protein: CASRDRLYNEQFF; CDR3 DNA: TGTGCCAGCAGGGACAGACTCTACAATGAGCAGTTCTTC
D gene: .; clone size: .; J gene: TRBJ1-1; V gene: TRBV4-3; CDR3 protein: CASSLREGDTEAFF; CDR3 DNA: TGCGCCAGCAGCCTGCGTGAGGGGGACACTGAAGCTTTCTTT
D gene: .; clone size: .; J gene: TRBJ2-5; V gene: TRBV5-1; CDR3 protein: CASTREETQYF; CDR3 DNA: TGCGCCAGCACCCGGGAGGAGACCCAGTACTTC
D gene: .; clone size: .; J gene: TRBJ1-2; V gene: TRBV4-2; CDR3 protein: CASSQGGTNYGYTF; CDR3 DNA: TGTGCCAGCAGCCAAGGAGGGACTAACTATGGCTACACCTTC
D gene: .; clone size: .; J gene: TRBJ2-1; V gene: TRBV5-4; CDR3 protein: CASSDGTLYNEQFF; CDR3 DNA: TGTGCCAGTTCAGACGGGACTCTATACAATGAGCAGTTCTTC
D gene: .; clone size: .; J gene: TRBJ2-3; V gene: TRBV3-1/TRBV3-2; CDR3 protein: CASSQESPIQASTDTQYF; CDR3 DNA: TGTGCCAGCAGCCAAGAGTCCCCAATACAGGCGAGCACAGATACGCAGTATTTT
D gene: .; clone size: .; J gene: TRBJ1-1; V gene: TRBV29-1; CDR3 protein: CSVRGRNTEAFF; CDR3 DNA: TGCAGCGTTCGCGGGCGGAACACTGAAGCTTTCTTT
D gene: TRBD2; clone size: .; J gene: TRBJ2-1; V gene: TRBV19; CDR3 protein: CASSRGLAGVDEQFF; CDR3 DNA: TGTGCCAGTAGCCGGGGACTAGCGGGAGTCGATGAGCAGTTCTTC
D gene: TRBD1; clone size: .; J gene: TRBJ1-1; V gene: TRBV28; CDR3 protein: CASSFKDRGAFF; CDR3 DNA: TGTGCCAGCAGTTTCAAGGACAGGGGGGCTTTCTTT
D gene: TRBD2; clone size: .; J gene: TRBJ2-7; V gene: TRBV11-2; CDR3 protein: CASSLVASGEQYF; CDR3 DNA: TGTGCCAGCAGCTTAGTTGCTAGCGGCGAGCAGTACTTC
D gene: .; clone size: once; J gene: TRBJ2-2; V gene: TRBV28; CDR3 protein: CASSLGPGPQYGTGELFF; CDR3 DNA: TGTGCCAGCAGTTTAGGGCCAGGGCCTCAATATGGGACCGGGGAGCTGTTTTTT
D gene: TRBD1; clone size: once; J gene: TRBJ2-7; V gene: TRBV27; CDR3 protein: CASSPNGQGARFHEQYF; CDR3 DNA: TGTGCCAGCAGCCCTAACGGACAGGGGGCACGATTCCACGAGCAGTACTTC
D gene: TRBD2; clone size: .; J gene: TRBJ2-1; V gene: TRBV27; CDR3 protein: CASSFRLAGGVSYNEQFF; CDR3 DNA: TGTGCCAGCAGTTTCCGACTAGCGGGAGGCGTTTCCTACAATGAGCAGTTCTTC
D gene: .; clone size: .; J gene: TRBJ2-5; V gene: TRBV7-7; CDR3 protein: CASSLGTGLQETQYF; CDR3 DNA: TGTGCTAGCAGCTTAGGAACAGGGCTCCAAGAGACCCAGTACTTC
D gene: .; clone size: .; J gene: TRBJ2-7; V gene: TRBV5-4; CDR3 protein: CASSRSGRGAIYEQYF; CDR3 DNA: TGTGCCAGCAGCCGCTCGGGGAGGGGGGCAATCTACGAGCAGTACTTC
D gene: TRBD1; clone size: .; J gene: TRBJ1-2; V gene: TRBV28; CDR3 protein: CATDRGPLGYTF; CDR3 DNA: TGTGCCACAGACAGGGGGCCCCTGGGCTACACCTTC
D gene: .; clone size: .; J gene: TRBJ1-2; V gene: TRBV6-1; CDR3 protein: CASSEQPDRNLYAVVF; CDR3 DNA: TGTGCCAGCAGTGAACAGCCTGACAGGAACCTCTATGCGGTAGTCTTC
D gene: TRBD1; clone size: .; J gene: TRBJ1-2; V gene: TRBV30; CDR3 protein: CAWIRPGGKVYTF; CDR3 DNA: TGTGCCTGGATTCGGCCAGGGGGTAAGGTCTACACCTTC
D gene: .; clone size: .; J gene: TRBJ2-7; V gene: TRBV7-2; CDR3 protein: CASSLAGASSYEQYF; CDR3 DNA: TGTGCCAGCAGCTTAGCAGGGGCATCCTCCTACGAGCAGTACTTC
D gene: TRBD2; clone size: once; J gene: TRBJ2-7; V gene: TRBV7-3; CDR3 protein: CASGVAGPPNEQYF; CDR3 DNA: TGTGCCAGCGGAGTAGCGGGGCCTCCTAACGAGCAGTACTTC
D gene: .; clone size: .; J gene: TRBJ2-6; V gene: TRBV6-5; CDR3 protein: CASSTGLSGANVLTF; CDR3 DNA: TGTGCCAGCAGTACAGGGCTCTCTGGGGCCAACGTCCTGACTTTC
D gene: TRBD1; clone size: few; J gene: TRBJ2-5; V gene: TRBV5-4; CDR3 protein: CASSPSTGGGETQYF; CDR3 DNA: TGTGCCAGCAGCCCGTCGACAGGGGGCGGGGAGACCCAGTACTTC
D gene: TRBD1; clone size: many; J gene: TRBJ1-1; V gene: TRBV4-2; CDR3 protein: CASSQDRGGGTEAFF; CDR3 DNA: TGTGCCAGCAGCCAAGATCGAGGGGGCGGCACTGAAGCTTTCTTT
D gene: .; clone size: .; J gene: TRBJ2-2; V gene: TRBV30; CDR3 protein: CAWRPAGVYNTGELFF; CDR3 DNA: TGTGCCTGGAGGCCCGCCGGGGTGTATAACACCGGGGAGCTGTTTTTT
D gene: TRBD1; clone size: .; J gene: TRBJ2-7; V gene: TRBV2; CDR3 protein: CASNRQGAGEQYF; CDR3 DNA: TGTGCTTCCAACAGACAGGGGGCAGGAGAGCAGTACTTC
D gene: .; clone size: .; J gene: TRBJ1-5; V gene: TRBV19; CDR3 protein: CASSRGFMGNQPQHF; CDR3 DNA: TGTGCCAGTAGCCGGGGGTTTATGGGCAATCAGCCCCAGCATTTT
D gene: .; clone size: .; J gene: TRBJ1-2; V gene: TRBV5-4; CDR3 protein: CASSSKGDYGYTF; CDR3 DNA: TGTGCCAGCAGCTCCAAGGGGGACTATGGCTACACCTTC
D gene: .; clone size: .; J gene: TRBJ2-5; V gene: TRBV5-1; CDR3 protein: CASSLDLWGSETQYF; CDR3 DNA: TGCGCCAGCAGCTTGGATTTGTGGGGCTCAGAGACCCAGTACTTC
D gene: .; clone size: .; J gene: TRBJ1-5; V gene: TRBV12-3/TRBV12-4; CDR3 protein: CASSLQVPEPQHF; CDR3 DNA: TGTGCCAGCAGTTTACAGGTTCCGGAGCCCCAGCATTTT
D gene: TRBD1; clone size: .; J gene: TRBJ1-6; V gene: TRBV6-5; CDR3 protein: CASSYSGQGNSPLHF; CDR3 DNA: TGTGCCAGCAGTTACTCCGGACAGGGGAACTCACCCCTCCACTTT
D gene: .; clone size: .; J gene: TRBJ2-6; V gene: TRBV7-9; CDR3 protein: CASSSRSYSGANVLTF; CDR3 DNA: TGTGCCAGCAGCTCCCGAAGCTACTCTGGGGCCAACGTCCTGACTTTC
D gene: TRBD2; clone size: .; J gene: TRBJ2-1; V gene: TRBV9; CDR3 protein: CASSVAGGSYNEQFF; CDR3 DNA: TGTGCCAGCAGCGTAGCGGGAGGGTCGTACAATGAGCAGTTCTTC
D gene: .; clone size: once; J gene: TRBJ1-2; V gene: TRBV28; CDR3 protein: CASSASLYGYTF; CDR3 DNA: TGTGCCAGCAGCGCAAGCCTCTATGGCTACACCTTC
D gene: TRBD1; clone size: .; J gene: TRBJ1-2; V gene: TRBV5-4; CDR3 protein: CASSLGQGDLYYTF; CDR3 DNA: TGTGCCAGCAGCTTAGGACAGGGGGACCTGTACTACACCTTC
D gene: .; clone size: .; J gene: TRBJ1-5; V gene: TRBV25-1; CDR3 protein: CASSGEGLFNQPQHF; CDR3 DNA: TGTGCCAGCAGTGGCGAAGGACTATTCAATCAGCCCCAGCATTTT
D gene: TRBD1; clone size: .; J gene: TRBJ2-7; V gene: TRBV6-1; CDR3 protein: CASSEFVRGQGAYEQYF; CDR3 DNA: TGTGCCAGCAGTGAATTTGTTCGTGGACAGGGGGCCTACGAGCAGTACTTC
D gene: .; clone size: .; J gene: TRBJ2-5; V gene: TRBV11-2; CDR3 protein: CASSLTYLSTIPQETQYF; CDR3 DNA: TGTGCCAGCAGCCTTACGTACCTTTCCACTATCCCACAAGAGACCCAGTACTTC
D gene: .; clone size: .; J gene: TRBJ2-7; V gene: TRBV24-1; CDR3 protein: CATSGTTTYEQYF; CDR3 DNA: TGTGCCACCAGTGGGACAACAACCTACGAGCAGTACTTC
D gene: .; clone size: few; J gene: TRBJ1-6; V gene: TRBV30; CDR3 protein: CAWSAGTLLSSYNSPLHF; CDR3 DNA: TGTGCCTGGAGTGCCGGGACACTACTAAGCTCCTATAATTCACCCCTCCACTTT
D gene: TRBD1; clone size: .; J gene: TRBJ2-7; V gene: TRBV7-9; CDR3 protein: CASSIGQGASEQYF; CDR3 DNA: TGTGCCAGCAGCATCGGACAGGGGGCAAGCGAGCAGTACTTC
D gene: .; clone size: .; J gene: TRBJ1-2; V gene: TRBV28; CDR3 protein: CASSPGQRSYGYTF; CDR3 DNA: TGTGCCAGCAGCCCAGGACAGAGAAGCTATGGCTACACCTTC
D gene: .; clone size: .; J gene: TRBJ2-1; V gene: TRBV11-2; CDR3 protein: CASSFEGEQFF; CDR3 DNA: TGTGCCAGCAGCTTTGAGGGTGAGCAGTTCTTC
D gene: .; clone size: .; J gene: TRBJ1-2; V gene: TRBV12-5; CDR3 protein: CASGLGGEYGYTF; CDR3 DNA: TGTGCTAGTGGTTTGGGGGGGGAATATGGCTACACCTTC
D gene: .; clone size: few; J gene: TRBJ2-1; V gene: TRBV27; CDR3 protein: CASSLLTGVHEQFF; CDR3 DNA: TGTGCCAGCAGTTTACTCACAGGTGTCCATGAGCAGTTCTTC